Below are 9 T cell receptor beta chains sequenced from a single sample in a study of blood T cell repertoires in COVID-19. The assay was immunoSEQ multiplex PCR, and TCRdb's table has in-frame clones only and misses some. Here the sample spans nearly 95,000 clones, about 74% being singletons. The material sequenced was peripheral blood. These TCRs come from a man in his 70s with COVID-19, enrolled during active disease.

The count of this clone is one. The rearrangement links TRBV5-4 to TRBJ2-7; the match to TRBD2 covers 9 bases. Germline CDR1 is SGHNT and CDR2 is YYREEE (reference sequence). The CDR3 spans 13 residues. V lost 0 bases to trimming and J lost 9 bases; unmatched junction nucleotides: 4. CDR3 loop: CASSLGGGGWQYF. CDR3 nucleotide sequence: TGTGCCAGCAGCTTGGGCGGGGGGGGATGGCAGTACTTC.

This clone was counted once. The chain recombines TRBV5-4 with TRBJ1-1, with 7 bases aligning to TRBD1. With 4 bases clipped from V and 3 bases from J, the junction kept 3 bases outside the gene matches. Germline values: CDR1 SGHNT, CDR2 YYREEE (reference sequence). This CDR3 comprises 13 residues. The CDR3 reads CASSPDRDTEAFF. The CDR3 DNA reads TGTGCCAGCAGCCCCGACAGGGACACTGAAGCTTTCTTT.

The chain employs TRBV6-5 and TRBJ1-2; tentatively, D is TRBD1 (5 bases). CDR1 and CDR2 from the germline V gene are MNHEY and SVGAGI. CDR3 length: 15 amino acids. The ends were cut back, 0 bases at V and 0 bases at J, with 8 bases in the middle. In nucleotides, the CDR3 is TGTGCCAGCAGTTACTCTATGACAGCTAACTATGGCTACACCTTC. It translates to CASSYSMTANYGYTF.

The rearrangement joins TRBV28 to TRBJ1-5, with D unclear. The CDR3 covers 15 residues. The V end was cut by 2 bases, the J end by 7 bases, with 15 bases between. CDR1 and CDR2 (germline): MDHEN, SYDVKM. CDR3 DNA sequence: TGTGCCAGCAGTTTAGAGGGTTGGCGAGGCCAGCCCCAGCATTTT. Protein sequence: CASSLEGWRGQPQHF.

This clone was counted a few times. This chain links TRBV7-2 with TRBJ2-3; no firm D call. V was trimmed by 4 bases and J by 4 bases, leaving 9 bases between them. This CDR3 comprises 13 residues. In germline, CDR1 is SGHTA, CDR2 FQGNSA. The DNA for the CDR3 is TGTGCCAGCAGCTCACTCCTTCCAGATACGCAGTATTTT. The encoded protein is CASSSLLPDTQYF.

The CDR3 reads CASSILAGVVDTQYF. The CDR3 DNA sequence: TGTGCCAGTAGTATCCTAGCGGGAGTGGTAGATACGCAGTATTTT. J is TRBJ2-3 and V is TRBV19, with 10 bases matching TRBD2. From germline, CDR1 is LNHDA and CDR2 SQIVND (reference sequence). This CDR3 spans 15 amino acids. V lost 3 bases, J lost 5 bases, and 5 bases stayed unmatched.

This chain connects TRBV28 to TRBJ2-7; 13 bases are shared with TRBD2. The CDR3 spans 18 residues. V shed 4 bases and J 1 base; nucleotides not matched to a gene: 10. The V gene's germline CDR1 is MDHEN and CDR2 SYDVKM. CDR3 DNA: TGTGCCAGCAGTTGGGGCGGTTTGACTAGCGGGAGGTCCTACGAGCAGTACTTC. Translated, it gives CASSWGGLTSGRSYEQYF.

This chain's CDR3 is CASSQREHRDEQYF. The DNA of the CDR3 is TGCGCCAGCAGCCAGCGGGAGCACCGGGACGAGCAGTACTTC. The V call is TRBV5-1, the J call TRBJ2-7, with 8 bases lining up with TRBD2. CDR1 SGHRS and CDR2 YFSETQ come from the germline V gene. The CDR3 is made up of 14 amino acids. With V trimmed by 4 bases and J by 5 bases, 8 bases remained unmatched.

The V and J genes are TRBV27 and TRBJ1-1; D gene uncertain. CDR1 is MNHEY and CDR2 is SMNVEV in the germline V gene (reference sequence). CDR3 size: 13 residues. V was clipped by 3 bases and J by 1 base, with 6 bases between them. The CDR3 nucleotides read TGTGCCAGCAGTTTTAGAGGGAACACTGAAGCTTTCTTT. Translation: CASSFRGNTEAFF.